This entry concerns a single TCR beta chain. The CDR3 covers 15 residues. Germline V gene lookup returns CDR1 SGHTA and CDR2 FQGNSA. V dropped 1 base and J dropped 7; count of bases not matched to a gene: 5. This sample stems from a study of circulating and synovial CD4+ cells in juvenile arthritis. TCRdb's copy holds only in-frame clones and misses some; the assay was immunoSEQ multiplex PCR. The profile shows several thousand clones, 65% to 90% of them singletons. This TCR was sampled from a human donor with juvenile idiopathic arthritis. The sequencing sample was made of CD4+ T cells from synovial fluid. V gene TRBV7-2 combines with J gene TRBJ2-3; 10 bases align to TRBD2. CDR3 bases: TGTGCCAGCAGCTTAGTAGCGGGAGGTCCCCATACGCAGTATTTT. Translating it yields CASSLVAGGPHTQYF. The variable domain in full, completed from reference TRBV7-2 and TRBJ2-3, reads GAGVSQSPSNKVTEKGKDVELRCDPISGHTALYWYRQSLGQGLEFLIYFQGNSAPDKSGLPSDRFSAERTGGSVSTLTIQRTQQEDSAVYLCASSLVAGGPHTQYFGPGTRLTVL.